In this sample, the clone carrying this T cell receptor (beta chain) turned up many times. What it binds is unknown. Compared with germline, one end of the junction differs, possibly owing to a read error. CDR3 length: 13 residues. CDR1 is MGHRA, CDR2 YSYEKL, per germline. The sample comes from a study of identical twins. Study-level findings and limits: Fewer insertions characterized abundant cord blood beta clonotypes, whereas memory repertoires showed none. Invariant populations such as MAIT and iNKT cells could partly muddle zero-insertion analyses. The same donors were not followed; conclusions instead depended on cross-sectional statistical analysis. Researchers reported weaker excess twin sharing in beta out-of-frame sequences.

Each CDR3 protein is one row after TCRdb ran MiXCR on the 5' RACE reads. This table has some 1,600,000 distinct CDR3 sequences, more than 30% appearing once. The receptor comes from a newborn girl in good health. Material: cord blood. The chain uses TRBV4-1 and TRBJ2-4; a possible D gene is TRBD2 (6 bases). As DNA, the CDR3 is TGTGCCAGCAGCCAAGATGGAGGGGATGAGCAGTACTTC. Encoded protein: CASSQDGGDEQYF.